Presented here are 14 T cell receptor beta chains from one specimen sequenced in a study of T cells in Graves' hyperthyroidism and ophthalmopathy. Regions amplified from RNA transcripts were the TCR beta CDR3 regions. The HTBI primer set was used in a first-round RT-PCR of the TCR CDR3. TCRdb reprocessed the multiplex PCR reads with MiXCR, giving one entry per CDR3 protein. The sample consists of under 350,000 distinct CDR3 sequences, around a fifth of them appearing once. Material for sequencing was blood. The receptors originated from a woman aged 50 to 65 with Graves' hyperthyroidism.

The chain carries TRBV5-8 and TRBJ1-2; D gene uncertain. The V and J ends lost 9 bases and 13 bases respectively, with 13 bases between them. Per germline, CDR1 SGHTS and CDR2 YDEGEE. The CDR3 runs 9 residues. The CDR3 sequence is CATVRWGTF. The DNA of the CDR3 is TGTGCCACCGTCCGTTGGGGCACCTTC.

This clonotype was detected many times. The rearrangement joins TRBV28 to TRBJ2-5, with D perhaps given as TRBD1 or TRBD2 (5 bases each). Germline loops: CDR1 MDHEN, CDR2 SYDVKM. This CDR3 is 14 amino acids long. V was shortened by 7 bases and J by 9 bases, with 21 bases between the two germline ends. CDR3 nucleotide sequence: TGTGCCAGCACCCTCCACGGAGAGGGACGGCCCCAGTACTTC. Amino acid sequence: CASTLHGEGRPQYF.

The chain recombines TRBV2 with TRBJ1-5; the D gene is possibly TRBD1 (6 bases). Trimming removed 0 bases from V and 3 bases from J, with 9 bases in between. This CDR3 is built from 15 residues. From germline, CDR1 is SNHLY and CDR2 FYNNEI. CDR3 region: CASSEAGQYNQPQHF. The CDR3 nucleotides read TGTGCCAGCAGTGAAGCAGGACAGTACAATCAGCCCCAGCATTTT.

The chain joins TRBV10-3 to TRBJ1-1; TRBD1 aligns across 8 bases. Trimming removed 1 base from V and 0 bases from J; junction bases left unmatched: 7. The CDR3 is made up of 17 amino acids. Germline loops: CDR1 ENHRY, CDR2 SYGVKD. The chain's CDR3 is CAISEYRGEPMNTEAFF. The CDR3 DNA sequence: TGTGCCATCAGTGAGTACAGGGGGGAACCTATGAACACTGAAGCTTTCTTT.

The gene calls are TRBV29-1 and TRBJ2-5; either TRBD1 or TRBD2 may fit D (7 bases each). The CDR3 is 13 amino acids. V was clipped by 1 base and J by 7 bases, with 13 bases between them. Germline CDR1 and CDR2: SQVTM and ANQGSEA. CDR3 residues: CSVEAGRGGTQYF. The CDR3, as DNA: TGCAGCGTTGAAGCCGGCAGGGGGGGGACCCAGTACTTC.

The chain is built from TRBV7-9 and TRBJ1-4, with D perhaps matching TRBD1 (6 bases). V was trimmed by 4 bases and J by 0 bases, leaving 12 bases between them. CDR3 size: 16 residues. Germline CDR1 is SEHNR and CDR2 is FQNEAQ (reference sequence). The CDR3 DNA is TGTGCCAGCAGCTCCGGGGGGGGCGCAACTAATGAAAAACTGTTTTTT. Its translation: CASSSGGGATNEKLFF.

The gene calls are TRBV5-1 and TRBJ1-4; D is possibly TRBD1 (6 bases). Trimming stripped 3 bases from V and 7 bases from J, with 10 bases between. The germline CDR1 and CDR2 sequences are SGHRS and YFSETQ. The CDR3 has 13 residues. In DNA, the CDR3 is TGCGCCAGCAGCTCCCAGGGGAGTGAAAAACTGTTTTTT. This sequence encodes CASSSQGSEKLFF.

This clonotype appeared many times. V gene TRBV28 combines with J gene TRBJ2-7, with a tentative D call TRBD2 (7 bases). Germline V gene data show CDR1 as MDHEN and CDR2 as SYDVKM. This CDR3 is 15 amino acids long. Trimming pared 3 bases from V and 0 bases from J, leaving 12 bases between. The CDR3: CASSLGGPSSYEQYF. Written as DNA, the CDR3 is TGTGCCAGCAGTTTGGGGGGGCCAAGCTCCTACGAGCAGTACTTC. The entire variable domain, with the rest obtained from reference TRBV28 and TRBJ2-7, is as follows: DVKVTQSSRYLVKRTGEKVFLECVQDMDHENMFWYRQDPGLGLRLIYFSYDVKMKEKGDIPEGYSVSREKKERFSLILESASTNQTSMYLCASSLGGPSSYEQYFGPGTRLTVT.

This clonotype was counted many times. The V gene is TRBV30, the J gene TRBJ2-4, with D unclear. The ends were cut back, 0 bases at V and 4 bases at J, with 10 bases in the middle. The CDR3 spans 14 residues. Per germline, CDR1 GTSNPN and CDR2 SVGIG (reference sequence). CDR3 bases: TGTGCCTGGAGTGTCATCGGGTCAAAAAACATTCAGTACTTC. Translating gives CAWSVIGSKNIQYF.

There are a few counts of this clonotype. The J gene is TRBJ2-3, the V gene TRBV27; 10 bases align to TRBD2. Germline V gives CDR1 MNHEY, CDR2 SMNVEV (reference sequence). This CDR3 has 15 residues. V trimming: 5 bases; J trimming: 5 bases; junction bases outside the gene matches: 7. For the CDR3, the DNA is TGTGCCAGCAGTAGAGCGGGAGGGCCAGGAGATACGCAGTATTTT. It encodes CASSRAGGPGDTQYF.

In this sample, this clonotype turned up a few times. The V and J genes are TRBV30 and TRBJ2-2; D is unclear. Germline assignment: CDR1 GTSNPN and CDR2 SVGIG (reference sequence). The CDR3 runs to 12 residues. The ends were cut back, 3 bases at V and 4 bases at J, with 6 bases in the middle. The CDR3 here is CAWSRTTGELFF. In DNA, the CDR3 is TGTGCCTGGAGCAGAACCACCGGGGAGCTGTTTTTT.

The chain couples TRBV18 to TRBJ2-3; no clear D. Germline V gives CDR1 KGHSH, CDR2 LQKENI. The V end was cut by 0 bases, the J end by 0 bases, with 10 bases between. The CDR3 extends over 16 amino acids. This CDR3 reads CASSPPNLDSTDTQYF. CDR3 in DNA: TGTGCCAGCTCACCACCAAACCTAGATAGCACAGATACGCAGTATTTT.

This clonotype was seen many times. This rearrangement joins TRBV18 to TRBJ2-7; weak D call: TRBD1 (6 bases). V lost 4 bases and J lost 0, with 10 bases in between. The CDR3 extends over 14 amino acids. The germline gives CDR1 KGHSH, CDR2 LQKENI. For the CDR3, the DNA is TGTGCCAGCTCACTGGACAGCTTCTCCTACGAGCAGTACTTC. As protein: CASSLDSFSYEQYF. Full variable domain (remainder filled in from reference TRBV18 and TRBJ2-7): NAGVMQNPRHLVRRRGQEARLRCSPMKGHSHVYWYRQLPEEGLKFMVYLQKENIIDESGMPKERFSAEFPKEGPSILRIQQVVRGDSAAYFCASSLDSFSYEQYFGPGTRLTVT.

As to this clonotype: A much larger clone differs by one base, so this may be a read error. This rearrangement joins TRBV11-2 to TRBJ1-2; no definite D call. CDR3 length: 14 residues. Between the trimmed V and J ends, which lost 1 base and 2 bases, there was a span of 8 bases. CDR1 and CDR2 from the germline V gene are SGHAT and FQNNGV. The CDR3 DNA is TGTGCCAGCAGCTTAGGGGAATTAAACTATGGCTACACCTTC. It specifies CASSLGELNYGYTF. Based on the CDR3 plus reference TRBV11-2 and TRBJ1-2, the full variable domain is EAGVAQSPRYKIIEKRQSVAFWCNPISGHATLYWYQQILGQGPKLLIQFQNNGVVDDSQLPKDRFSAERLKGVDSTLKIQPAKLEDSAVYLCASSLGELNYGYTFGSGTRLTVV.